This TCR beta chain was sequenced in a study of cytomegalovirus exposure and HLA in healthy donors. Study outcomes and limitations: CMV antigen specificity of a few CMV-associated chains was confirmed in vitro. TCR beta V- and J-gene trimming was later associated with a missense DCLRE1C variant.

Amplification used 60 Vbeta primers and 13 Jbeta primers. Sequenced by immunoSEQ multiplex PCR; TCRdb stores in-frame clones only, minus some. Here the sample spans 130,000 to 150,000 clones, 82% being singletons. For this clone: Its antigen remains unknown.

V dropped 2 bases and J dropped 1 base, with 11 bases sitting between them. Germline V CDR1 and CDR2: SGDLS, YYNGEE. This CDR3 has 15 amino acids. The chain is built from TRBV9 and TRBJ2-3, with D maybe TRBD1 (6 bases). The sequence came from a male donor in good health and CMV-seronegative. The sequenced sample was PBMCs. CDR3 loop: CASSVAHRGTDTQYF. The CDR3 nucleotides read TGTGCCAGCAGCGTCGCCCACAGGGGCACAGATACGCAGTATTTT.